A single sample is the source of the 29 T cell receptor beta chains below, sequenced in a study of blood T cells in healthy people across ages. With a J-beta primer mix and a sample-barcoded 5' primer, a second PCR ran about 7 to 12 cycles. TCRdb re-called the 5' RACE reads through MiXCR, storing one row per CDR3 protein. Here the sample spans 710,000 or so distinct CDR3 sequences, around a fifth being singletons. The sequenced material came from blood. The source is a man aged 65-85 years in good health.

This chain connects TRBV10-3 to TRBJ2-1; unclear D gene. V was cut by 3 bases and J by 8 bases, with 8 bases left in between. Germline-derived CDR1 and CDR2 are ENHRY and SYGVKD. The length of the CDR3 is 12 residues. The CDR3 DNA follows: TGTGCCATCAGTGATGACGCCGATGAGCAGTTCTTC. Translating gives CAISDDADEQFF.

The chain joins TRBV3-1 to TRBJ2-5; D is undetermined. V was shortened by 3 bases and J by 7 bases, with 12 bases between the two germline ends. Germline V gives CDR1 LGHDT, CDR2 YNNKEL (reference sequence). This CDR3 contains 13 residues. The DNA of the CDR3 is TGTGCCAGCAGCCATACTGCGGTAACGACCCAGTACTTC. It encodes CASSHTAVTTQYF.

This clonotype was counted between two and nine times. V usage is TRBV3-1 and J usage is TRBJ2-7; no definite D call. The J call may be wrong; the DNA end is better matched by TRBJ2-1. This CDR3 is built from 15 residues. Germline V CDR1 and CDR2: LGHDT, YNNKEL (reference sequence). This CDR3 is CASSQDSPGYNEQFF. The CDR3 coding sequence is TGTGCCAGCAGCCAAGATTCTCCAGGTTACAATGAGCAGTTCTTC.

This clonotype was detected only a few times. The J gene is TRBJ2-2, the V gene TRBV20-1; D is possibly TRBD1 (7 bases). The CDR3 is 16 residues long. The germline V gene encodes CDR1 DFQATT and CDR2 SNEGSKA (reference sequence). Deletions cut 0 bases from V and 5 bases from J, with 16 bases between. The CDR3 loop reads CSARDFRGAGTGELFF. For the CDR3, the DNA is TGCAGTGCTAGAGATTTCAGGGGGGCGGGAACCGGGGAGCTGTTTTTT.

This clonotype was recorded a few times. CDR3 sequence: CASSSRTWGEQYF. The CDR3 DNA is TGTGCCAGCAGCTCCCGCACTTGGGGCGAGCAGTACTTC. The chain links TRBV7-7 to TRBJ2-7; no definite D call. Between the trimmed V and J ends, which lost 4 bases and 6 bases, there was a span of 13 bases. The CDR3 sequence is 13 residues long. Looked up from germline, CDR1 is SSHAT and CDR2 is FNYEAQ (reference sequence).

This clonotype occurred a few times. CDR3 sequence: CAWSDDSPLHF. The CDR3 coding sequence is TGTGCCTGGAGTGATGATTCACCCCTCCACTTT. V usage is TRBV30 and J usage is TRBJ1-6; D is undetermined. The CDR3 runs to 11 residues. Trimming took off 1 base at V and 8 bases at J, with 3 bases between the two ends. Germline CDR1 and CDR2: GTSNPN and SVGIG (reference sequence).

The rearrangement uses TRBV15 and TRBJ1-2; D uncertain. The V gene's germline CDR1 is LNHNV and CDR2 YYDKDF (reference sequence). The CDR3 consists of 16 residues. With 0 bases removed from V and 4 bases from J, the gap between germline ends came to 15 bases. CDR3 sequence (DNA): TGTGCCACCAGCAGAGATCGGGCTAGGCGGTCCTATGGCTACACCTTC. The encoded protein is CATSRDRARRSYGYTF.

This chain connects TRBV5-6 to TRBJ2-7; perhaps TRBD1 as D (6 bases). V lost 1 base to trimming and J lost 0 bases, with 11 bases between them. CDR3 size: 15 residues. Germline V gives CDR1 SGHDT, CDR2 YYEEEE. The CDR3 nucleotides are TGTGCCAGCAGCTTGTATTCGGACAGCTCCTACGAGCAGTACGTC. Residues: CASSLYSDSSYEQYV.

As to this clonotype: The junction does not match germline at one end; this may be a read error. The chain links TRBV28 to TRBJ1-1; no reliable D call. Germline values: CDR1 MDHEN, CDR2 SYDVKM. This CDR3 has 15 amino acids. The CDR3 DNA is TGTGCCTGCAGTTTTGGCGCCAGCCCTAACACTGAAGCTTTCTTT. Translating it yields CACSFGASPNTEAFF.

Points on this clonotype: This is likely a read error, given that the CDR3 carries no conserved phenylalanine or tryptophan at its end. The CDR3: CASSLGFGTLLRSYNEQFC. The CDR3, as DNA: TGTGCCAGCAGCTTAGGGTTCGGGACACTTTTACGCTCCTACAATGAGCAGTTCTGC. This chain joins TRBV7-2 and TRBJ2-1; D might be TRBD1 (6 bases). CDR1 is SGHTA, CDR2 FQGNSA, per germline. The V end lost 1 base, the J end lost 0 bases, and 19 bases lay between the germline ends. The CDR3 runs to 19 residues.

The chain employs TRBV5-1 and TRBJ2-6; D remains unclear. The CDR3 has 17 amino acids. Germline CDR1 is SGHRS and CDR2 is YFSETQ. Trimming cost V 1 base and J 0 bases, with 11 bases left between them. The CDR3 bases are TGCGCCAGCAGCTTGTTGGGCCCGGACTCTGGGGCCAACGTCCTGACTTTC. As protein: CASSLLGPDSGANVLTF.

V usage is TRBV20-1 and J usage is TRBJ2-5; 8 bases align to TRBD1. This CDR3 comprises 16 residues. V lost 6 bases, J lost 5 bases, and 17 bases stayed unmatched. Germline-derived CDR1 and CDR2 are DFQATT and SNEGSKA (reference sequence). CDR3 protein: CSAVPLRQGFTETQYF. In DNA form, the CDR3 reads TGCAGTGCCGTCCCCCTAAGACAGGGGTTTACGGAGACCCAGTACTTC.

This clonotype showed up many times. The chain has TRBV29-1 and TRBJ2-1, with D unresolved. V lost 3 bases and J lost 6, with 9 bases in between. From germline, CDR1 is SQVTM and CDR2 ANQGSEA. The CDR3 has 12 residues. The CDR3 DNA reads TGCAGCGTTGAGGGGTTTGGCAATGAGCAGTTCTTC. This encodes CSVEGFGNEQFF.

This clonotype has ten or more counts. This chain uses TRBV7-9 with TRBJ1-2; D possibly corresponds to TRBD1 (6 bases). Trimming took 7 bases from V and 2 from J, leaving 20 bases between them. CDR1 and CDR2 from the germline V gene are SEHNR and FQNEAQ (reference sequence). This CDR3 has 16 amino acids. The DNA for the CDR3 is TGTGCCAGCACCCGGGACACCGGTGGGGCCAACTATGGCTACACCTTC. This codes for CASTRDTGGANYGYTF.

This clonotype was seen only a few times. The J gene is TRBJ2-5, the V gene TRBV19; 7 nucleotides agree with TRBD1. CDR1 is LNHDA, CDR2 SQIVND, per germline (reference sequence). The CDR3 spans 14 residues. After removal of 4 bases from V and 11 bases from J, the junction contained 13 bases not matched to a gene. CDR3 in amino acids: CASSTGTANTRQYF. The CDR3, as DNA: TGTGCCAGTAGTACCGGGACAGCTAATACGAGGCAGTACTTC.

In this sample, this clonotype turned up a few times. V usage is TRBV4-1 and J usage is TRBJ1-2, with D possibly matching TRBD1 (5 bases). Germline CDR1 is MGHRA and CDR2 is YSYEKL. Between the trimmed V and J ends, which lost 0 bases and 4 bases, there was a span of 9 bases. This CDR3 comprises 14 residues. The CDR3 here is CASSQDRALYGYTF. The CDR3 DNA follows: TGCGCCAGCAGCCAAGACAGGGCCCTCTATGGCTACACCTTC.

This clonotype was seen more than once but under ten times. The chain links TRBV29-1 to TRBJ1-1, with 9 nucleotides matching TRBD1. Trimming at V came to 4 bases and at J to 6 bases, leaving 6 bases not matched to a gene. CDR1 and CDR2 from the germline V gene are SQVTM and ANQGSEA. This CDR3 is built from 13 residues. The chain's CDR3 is CSVATGGRSEAFF. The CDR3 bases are TGCAGCGTTGCCACAGGGGGCCGATCTGAAGCTTTCTTT.

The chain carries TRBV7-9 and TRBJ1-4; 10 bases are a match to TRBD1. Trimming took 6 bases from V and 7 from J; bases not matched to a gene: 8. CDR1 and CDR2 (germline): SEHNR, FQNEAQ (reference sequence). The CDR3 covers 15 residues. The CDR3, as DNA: TGTGCCAGCAGTCATTCCGGGACAGGGGCTGAAAAACTGTTTTTT. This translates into CASSHSGTGAEKLFF.

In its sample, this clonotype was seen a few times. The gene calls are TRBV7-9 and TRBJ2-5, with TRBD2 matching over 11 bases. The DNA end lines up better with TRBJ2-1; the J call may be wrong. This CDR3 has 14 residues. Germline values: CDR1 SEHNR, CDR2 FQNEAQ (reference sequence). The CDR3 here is CASSSGTSGDEQFF. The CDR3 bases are TGTGCCAGCAGCAGCGGGACTAGCGGCGATGAGCAGTTCTTC.

Here the CDR3 reads CAWSVPGRQETQYF. The CDR3 DNA is TGTGCCTGGAGTGTACCGGGCAGGCAAGAGACCCAGTACTTC. The chain links TRBV30 to TRBJ2-5; D call uncertain. From germline, CDR1 is GTSNPN and CDR2 SVGIG (reference sequence). The CDR3 length is 14 residues. V was pared by 0 bases and J by 2 bases, with 10 bases between.

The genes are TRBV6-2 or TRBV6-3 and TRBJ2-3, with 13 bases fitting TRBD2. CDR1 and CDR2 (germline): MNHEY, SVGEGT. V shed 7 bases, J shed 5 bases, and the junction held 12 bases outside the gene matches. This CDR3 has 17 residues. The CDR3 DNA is TGTGCCAGCATCCTCGGGAGGACTAGCGGGGGAGGAGATACGCAGTATTTT. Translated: CASILGRTSGGGDTQYF.

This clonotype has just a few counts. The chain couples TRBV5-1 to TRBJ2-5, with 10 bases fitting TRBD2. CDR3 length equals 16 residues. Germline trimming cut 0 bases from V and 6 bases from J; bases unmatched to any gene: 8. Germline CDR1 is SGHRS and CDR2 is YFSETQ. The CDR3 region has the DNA TGCGCCAGCAGCTTGGCCTCCCTAGCGGGAGAAAAGACCCAGTACTTC. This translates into CASSLASLAGEKTQYF. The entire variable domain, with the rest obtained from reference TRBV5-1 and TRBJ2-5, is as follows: KAGVTQTPRYLIKTRGQQVTLSCSPISGHRSVSWYQQTPGQGLQFLFEYFSETQRNKGNFPGRFSGRQFSNSRSEMNVSTLELGDSALYLCASSLASLAGEKTQYFGPGTRLLVL.

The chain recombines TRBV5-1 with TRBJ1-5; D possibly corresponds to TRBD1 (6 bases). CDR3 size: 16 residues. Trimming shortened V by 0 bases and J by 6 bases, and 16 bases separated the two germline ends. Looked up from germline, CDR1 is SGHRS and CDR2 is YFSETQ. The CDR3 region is CASSLEGRGGGQPQHF. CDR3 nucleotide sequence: TGCGCCAGCAGCTTGGAGGGCAGGGGAGGTGGTCAGCCCCAGCATTTT.

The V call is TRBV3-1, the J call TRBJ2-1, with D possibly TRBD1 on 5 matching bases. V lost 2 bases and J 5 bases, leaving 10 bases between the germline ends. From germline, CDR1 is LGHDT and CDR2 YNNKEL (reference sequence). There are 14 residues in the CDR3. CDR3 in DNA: TGTGCCAGCAGCCAAACAGGTTCCGACAATGAGCAGTTCTTC. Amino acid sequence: CASSQTGSDNEQFF.

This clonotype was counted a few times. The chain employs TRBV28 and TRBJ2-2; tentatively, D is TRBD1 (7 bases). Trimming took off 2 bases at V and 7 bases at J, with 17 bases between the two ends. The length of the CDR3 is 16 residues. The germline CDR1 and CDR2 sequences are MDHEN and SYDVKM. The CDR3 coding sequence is TGTGCCAGCAGTTTACCCCCAGGGGGGCCTATCGGGGAGCTGTTTTTT. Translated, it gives CASSLPPGGPIGELFF.

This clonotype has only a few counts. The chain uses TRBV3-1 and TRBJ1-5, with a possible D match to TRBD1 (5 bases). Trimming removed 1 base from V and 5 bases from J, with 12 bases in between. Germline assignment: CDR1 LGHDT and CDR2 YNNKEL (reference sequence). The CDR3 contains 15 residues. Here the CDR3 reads CASSQVGGTDQPQHF. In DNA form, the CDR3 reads TGTGCCAGCAGCCAAGTAGGAGGGACGGATCAGCCCCAGCATTTT.

CDR3 sequence: CASSKDGSYEQYV. In nucleotides, the CDR3 is TGTGCCAGCAGTAAGGACGGCTCCTACGAGCAGTACGTC. V is TRBV12-3 or TRBV12-4 and J is TRBJ2-7; D remains unclear. CDR3 length: 13 amino acids. Trimming pared 5 bases from V and 0 bases from J, leaving 8 bases between.

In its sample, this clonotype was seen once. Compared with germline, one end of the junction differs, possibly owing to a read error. The CDR3 reads CTSSAGHNEQFF. CDR3 DNA: TGTACCAGCAGTGCCGGCCACAATGAGCAGTTCTTC. V usage is TRBV12-3 or TRBV12-4 and J usage is TRBJ2-1; no clear D. This CDR3 has 12 residues.

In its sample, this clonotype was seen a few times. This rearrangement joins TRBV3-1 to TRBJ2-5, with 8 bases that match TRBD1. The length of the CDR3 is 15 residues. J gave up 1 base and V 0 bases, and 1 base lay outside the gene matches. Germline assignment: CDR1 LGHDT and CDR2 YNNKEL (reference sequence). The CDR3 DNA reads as TGTGCCAGCAGCCAAGAAACAGGGGGCCAAGAGACCCAGTACTTC. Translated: CASSQETGGQETQYF.